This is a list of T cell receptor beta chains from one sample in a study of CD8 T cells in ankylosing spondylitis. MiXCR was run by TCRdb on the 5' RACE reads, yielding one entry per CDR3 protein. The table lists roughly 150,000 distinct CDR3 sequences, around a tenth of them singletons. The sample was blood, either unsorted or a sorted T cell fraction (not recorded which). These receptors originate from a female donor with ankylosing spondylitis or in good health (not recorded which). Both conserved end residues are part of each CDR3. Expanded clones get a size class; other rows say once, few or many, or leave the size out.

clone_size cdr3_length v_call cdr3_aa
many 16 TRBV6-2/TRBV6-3 CASSPIRLAGTYEQYF
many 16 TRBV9 CASSDRDGANTGELFF
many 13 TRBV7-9 CASGGGVEETQYF
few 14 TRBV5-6 CASSLAGGDYEQFF
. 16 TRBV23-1 CASSPPSPPNTGELFF
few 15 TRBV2 CASSDAAGGPDTQYF
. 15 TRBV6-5 CASSYSAGGNTEAFF
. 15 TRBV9 CASSASQSTNYGYTF
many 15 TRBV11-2 CASTQGTSGGNEQFF
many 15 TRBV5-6 CASSLVQQYPYEQYF
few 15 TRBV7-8 CASSPSPSGANVLTF
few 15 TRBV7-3 CASTASSGVTDTQYF
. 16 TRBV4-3 CASSAFSGRASGELFF
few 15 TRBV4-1 CASSQGTGRANIQYF
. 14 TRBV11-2 CASKKGYTSNEQFF
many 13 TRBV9 CASSVEAGYGYTF
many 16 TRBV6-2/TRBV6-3 CASSYSWTSSYNEQFF
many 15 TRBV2 CASSETGHVQETQYF
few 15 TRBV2 CASSETVSSYNEQFF
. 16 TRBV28 CASRRVAGASPDTQYF
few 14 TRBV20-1 CSARAGLKPDTQYF
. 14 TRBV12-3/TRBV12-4 CASSGTSGRQVQFF
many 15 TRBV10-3 CAISAGDSPFYEQYF
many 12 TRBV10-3 CAISESSGTEFF
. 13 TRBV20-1 CSAIPSDSYEQYF
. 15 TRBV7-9 CASSPKTGEGTEAFF
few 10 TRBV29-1 CSVDRNEQYF
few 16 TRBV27 CASSLYGMSSYNEQFF
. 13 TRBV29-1 CSVEIASNEKLFF
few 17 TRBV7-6 CASSLSSVGGPANEQFF
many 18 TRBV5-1 CASSSLWPPGVAHYGYTF
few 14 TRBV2 CASSDGRLTDTQYF
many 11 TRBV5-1 CASSLEDTQYF
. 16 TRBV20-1 CSAPPHSGRRTDTQYF
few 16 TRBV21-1 CASCPPKVAHPYEQYF
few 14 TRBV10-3 CAISESISGNTIYF
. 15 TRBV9 CASSVEPAPAYGYTF
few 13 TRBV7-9 CASSFVEKETQYF
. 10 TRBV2 CASSEGRAFF
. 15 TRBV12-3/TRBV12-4 CASSLAGGIYNEQFF
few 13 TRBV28 CASKRTGLYEQFF
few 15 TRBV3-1 CASSQVGGENDEQYF
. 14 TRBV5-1 CASSLRAGGDEAFF
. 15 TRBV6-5 CASSYSDSLGNEQYF
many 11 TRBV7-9 CASSRTYEQYF
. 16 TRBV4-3 CASSQEVGGPNYEQYF
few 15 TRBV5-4 CASSFRGRGVDTQYF
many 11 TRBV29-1 CSVEGSTEAFF
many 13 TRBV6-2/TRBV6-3 CASSYSRGYEQYF
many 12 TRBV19 CASSIISGEQYF